The present entry profiles one T cell receptor beta chain with its context. The antigen is undetermined. This specimen belongs to a study of T cell repertoires in urothelial bladder cancer. About the study: Of some 12 resected lesions, a few were cT2 or greater. Overall study results and limits: Benign specimens had a median approximately 13% infiltrating lymphocyte percentage.

From germline, CDR1 is SGHRS and CDR2 YFSETQ. Trimming pared 4 bases from V and 8 bases from J, leaving 21 bases between. This CDR3 is built from 16 residues. TCRdb's table, derived via immunoSEQ multiplex PCR, lists solely in-frame clones and lacks some. The repertoire holds roughly 11,000 clones, with approximately 71% as singletons. The V gene is TRBV5-1, the J gene TRBJ2-2; the D gene could be TRBD1 or TRBD2 (5 bases each). This sequence was found in a human donor with a benign inflammatory bladder lesion. Sequencing input: tumor-infiltrating cells from bladder cancer. The CDR3 here is CASSLIFGGAPGELFF. The CDR3 DNA reads as TGCGCCAGCAGCCTCATCTTTGGGGGTGCACCGGGGGAGCTGTTTTTT.